This passage covers 11 T cell receptor beta chains from one sample sequenced in a study of long-term antiretroviral therapy in people with HIV. Version v3.0 of the immunoSEQ assay ran at survey level. The repertoire was sequenced with immunoSEQ multiplex PCR; TCRdb's copy has only in-frame clones and lacks some. The sample contains about 40,000 clones, less than 90% of which appear only once. The sequenced sample was unsorted PBMCs, obtained 1 year after starting antiretroviral therapy. The receptors were sampled from a man aged 18 to 30 with HIV.

V usage is TRBV5-4 and J usage is TRBJ2-7, with D possibly being TRBD1 or TRBD2 (5 bases each). Looked up from germline, CDR1 is SGHNT and CDR2 is YYREEE (reference sequence). The CDR3 is 13 residues long. V was pared by 4 bases and J by 1 base, with 9 bases between. The CDR3 loop is CASSRDVSYEQYF. CDR3 coding DNA: TGTGCCAGCAGCCGGGACGTATCCTACGAGCAGTACTTC. Full variable domain (rest looked up from reference TRBV5-4 and TRBJ2-7): ETGVTQSPTHLIKTRGQQVTLRCSSQSGHNTVSWYQQALGQGPQFIFQYYREEENGRGNFPPRFSGLQFPNYSSELNVNALELDDSALYLCASSRDVSYEQYFGPGTRLTVT.

The V and J genes are TRBV5-8 and TRBJ2-4, with D possibly matching TRBD1 (8 bases). The CDR3 totals 14 residues. Germline V gene data show CDR1 as SGHTS and CDR2 as YDEGEE. V lost 5 bases to trimming and J lost 6 bases, with 15 bases between them. The CDR3 DNA is TGTGCCAGCAGTACAACAGGGGGGGCAAACATTCAGTACTTC. Amino acid sequence: CASSTTGGANIQYF.

The chain carries TRBV2 and TRBJ1-2, with 8 nucleotides matching TRBD1. Germline V gene data show CDR1 as SNHLY and CDR2 as FYNNEI. With V trimmed by 6 bases and J by 8 bases, 14 bases remained unmatched. The CDR3 contains 15 residues. The CDR3, as DNA: TGTGCCAGCAGCGACGCACAGGGTCCAGGGGGCGGCTACACCTTC. This gives the protein CASSDAQGPGGGYTF.

The genes are TRBV19 and TRBJ2-7; D is perhaps TRBD1 (5 bases). This CDR3 is 15 amino acids long. The V gene lost 0 bases and the J gene lost 3 bases, with 12 bases spanning the gap. Germline loops: CDR1 LNHDA, CDR2 SQIVND (reference sequence). The chain's CDR3 is CASSIERTPNYEQYF. Here the CDR3 DNA reads TGTGCCAGTAGTATAGAGCGGACACCAAACTACGAGCAGTACTTC.

This chain links TRBV6-1 with TRBJ2-5; D is uncertain. CDR3 length: 11 amino acids. Germline V gene data show CDR1 as MNHNS and CDR2 as SASEGT. Between the trimmed V and J ends, which lost 5 bases and 5 bases, there was a span of 6 bases. DNA for the CDR3: TGTGCCAGCAGTCCCCGGGAGACCCAGTACTTC. Protein sequence: CASSPRETQYF.

V gene TRBV5-1 combines with J gene TRBJ1-1; possible D gene TRBD1, 6 bases. The germline gives CDR1 SGHRS, CDR2 YFSETQ. This CDR3 is 15 amino acids long. Between the trimmed V and J ends, which lost 4 bases and 1 base, there was a span of 14 bases. In DNA, the CDR3 is TGCGCCAGCAGCCCAAGGGGAGGGGGGAACACTGAAGCTTTCTTT. This encodes CASSPRGGGNTEAFF.

The chain has TRBV7-9 and TRBJ1-1, with 7 bases aligning to TRBD1. There are 15 residues in the CDR3. Germline CDR1 and CDR2: SEHNR and FQNEAQ (reference sequence). V was pared by 4 bases and J by 1 base, with 6 bases of the junction left unmatched. The CDR3 reads CASSSRQGGNTEAFF. The CDR3 nucleotides read TGTGCCAGCAGCTCACGACAGGGAGGGAACACTGAAGCTTTCTTT.

The chain uses TRBV4-2 and TRBJ1-6; the D gene is possibly TRBD1 (6 bases). Germline values: CDR1 LGHNA, CDR2 YNFKEQ. V shed 0 bases and J shed 10 bases, with 19 bases lying between them. This CDR3 is 17 amino acids long. CDR3 coding DNA: TGTGCCAGCAGCCAAGAGGGGCCTACAGGGTTTGACTCACCCCTCCACTTT. Protein sequence: CASSQEGPTGFDSPLHF.

The rearrangement uses TRBV27 and TRBJ1-2, with a weak D call TRBD1 (5 bases). This CDR3 region has 15 residues. Deletions cut 7 bases from V and 3 bases from J, with 18 bases between. Germline CDR1 is MNHEY and CDR2 is SMNVEV (reference sequence). Here the CDR3 reads CASTKNRQEDYGYTF. CDR3 nucleotides: TGTGCCAGCACCAAGAACAGGCAAGAGGACTATGGCTACACCTTC.

The chain combines TRBV15 with TRBJ2-7, with D unclear. The CDR3 contains 15 residues. V lost 1 base to trimming and J lost 4 bases, with 14 bases between them. Germline values: CDR1 LNHNV, CDR2 YYDKDF (reference sequence). CDR3 bases: TGTGCCACCAGCAGAGGACAAGAAAGAGAATACGAGCAGTACTTC. Translated, it gives CATSRGQEREYEQYF.

The V call is TRBV9, the J call TRBJ2-1, with D tentatively TRBD2 (7 bases). The V gene lost 4 bases and the J gene lost 6 bases, with 23 bases spanning the gap. Germline V gives CDR1 SGDLS, CDR2 YYNGEE. CDR3 length: 17 residues. CDR3 coding DNA: TGTGCCAGCAGCCTGGCCGTAAGCGGGAAAGGGGGCAATGAGCAGTTCTTC. It is translated as CASSLAVSGKGGNEQFF.